These 12 T cell receptor beta chains share one sample of origin, sequenced in a study of T cells expressing NK-cell markers. TCRdb reworked the 5' RACE reads into one entry per CDR3 protein, no DNA. The sample table sets out about 370,000 distinct CDR3 sequences. Sequencing used blood T cells: a sorted CD56 or NKG2C T cell subset, CD4+ or CD8+ T cells, or bulk PBMC T cells (not recorded which). The receptors derive from a woman in her forties or fifties in good health.

The chain is built from TRBV10-3 and TRBJ2-1; TCRdb's D call, TRBD2, is unchecked because there is no DNA. The CDR3 spans 14 residues. Germline V gene sequence: CDR1 ENHRY, CDR2 SYGVKD. CDR3 sequence: CAINTSGRTREQFF.

The chain has TRBV20-1 and TRBJ2-7. The CDR3 is 13 amino acids. Germline V gene lookup returns CDR1 DFQATT and CDR2 SNEGSKA (reference sequence). The CDR3 reads CSAESGSAYEQYF.

The J gene is TRBJ1-1, the V gene TRBV7-2; the D call from TCRdb, TRBD1, cannot be confirmed without DNA. The CDR3 consists of 13 residues. Germline CDR1 SGHTA, CDR2 FQGNSA. The CDR3 region is CASTRDRNTEAFF. The full variable domain, its missing parts supplied by reference TRBV7-2 and TRBJ1-1, is GAGVSQSPSNKVTEKGKDVELRCDPISGHTALYWYRQSLGQGLEFLIYFQGNSAPDKSGLPSDRFSAERTGGSVSTLTIQRTQQEDSAVYLCASTRDRNTEAFFGQGTRLTVV.

This chain links TRBV21-1 with TRBJ2-1. TRBV21-1 is a listed pseudogene. The CDR3 consists of 16 residues. The CDR3 reads CASSKAPPSSYNEQFF.

CDR3 in amino acids: CASSSYGKWDRGFQETQYF. The V and J genes are TRBV27 and TRBJ2-5; the D gene TCRdb calls, TRBD1, cannot be checked with no DNA. The germline CDR1 and CDR2 sequences are MNHEY and SMNVEV (reference sequence). CDR3 length equals 19 residues.

This chain joins TRBV6-1 and TRBJ2-1; as DNA is missing, the TRBD2 call by TCRdb cannot be tested. The CDR3 runs to 13 residues. Per the germline V gene, CDR1 is MNHNS and CDR2 is SASEGT. The CDR3 here is CASGRRGRNEQFF.

V and J are TRBV24-1 and TRBJ1-2; TCRdb lists TRBD1, though no DNA is available to test this call. Germline CDR1 reads KGHDR; CDR2 reads SFDVKD. The CDR3 loop spans 14 amino acids. CDR3 region: CATSGGGGHYGYTF.

J is TRBJ2-1 and V is TRBV16. The CDR3 is 11 residues long. CDR1 KGHSY and CDR2 FQNENV come from the germline V gene. This chain's CDR3 is CASSQSKRQFF.

The chain has TRBV4-1 and TRBJ2-5; the TRBD1 assignment by TCRdb is unverifiable without DNA. In germline, CDR1 is MGHRA, CDR2 YSYEKL. The CDR3 length is 17 residues. CDR3 amino acids: CASSQEGVVWGSKTQYF.

This sequence joins TRBV11-3 and TRBJ1-4. The CDR3 consists of 12 residues. From germline, CDR1 is SGHNT and CDR2 YENEEA. CDR3 region: CASSLAGKKLFF. Filled out from reference TRBV11-3 and TRBJ1-4, the complete variable domain reads EAGVVQSPRYKIIEKKQPVAFWCNPISGHNTLYWYLQNLGQGPELLIRYENEEAVDDSQLPKDRFSAERLKGVDSTLKIQPAELGDSAVYLCASSLAGKKLFFGSGTQLSVL.

The genes are TRBV2 and TRBJ1-3; lacking DNA, the TRBD1 call made by TCRdb goes unchecked. CDR3 length: 14 amino acids. Germline V CDR1 and CDR2: SNHLY, FYNNEI. CDR3 sequence reads: CASSEIARVDTIYF.

The CDR3 loop is CATNAGGYNEQFF. The gene calls are TRBV24-1 and TRBJ2-1; TCRdb proposes TRBD2, but this gene call is untestable without DNA. The CDR3 totals 13 residues. CDR1 is KGHDR and CDR2 is SFDVKD in the germline V gene.